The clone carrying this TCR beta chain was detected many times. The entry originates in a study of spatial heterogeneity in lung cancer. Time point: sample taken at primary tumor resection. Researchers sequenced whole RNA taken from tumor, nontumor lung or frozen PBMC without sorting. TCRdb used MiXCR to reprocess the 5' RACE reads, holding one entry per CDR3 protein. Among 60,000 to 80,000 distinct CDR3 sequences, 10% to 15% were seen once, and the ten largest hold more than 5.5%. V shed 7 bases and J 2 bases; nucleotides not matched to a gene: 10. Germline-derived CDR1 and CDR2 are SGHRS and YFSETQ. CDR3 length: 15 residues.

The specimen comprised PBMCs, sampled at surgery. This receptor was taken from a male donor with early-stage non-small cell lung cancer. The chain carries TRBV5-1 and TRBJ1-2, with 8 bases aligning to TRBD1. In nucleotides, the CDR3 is TGCGCCAGCGAAGTCGGACAGGGAGGAAACTATGGCTACACCTTC. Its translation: CASEVGQGGNYGYTF. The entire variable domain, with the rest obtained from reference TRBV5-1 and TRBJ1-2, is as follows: KAGVTQTPRYLIKTRGQQVTLSCSPISGHRSVSWYQQTPGQGLQFLFEYFSETQRNKGNFPGRFSGRQFSNSRSEMNVSTLELGDSALYLCASEVGQGGNYGYTFGSGTRLTVV.